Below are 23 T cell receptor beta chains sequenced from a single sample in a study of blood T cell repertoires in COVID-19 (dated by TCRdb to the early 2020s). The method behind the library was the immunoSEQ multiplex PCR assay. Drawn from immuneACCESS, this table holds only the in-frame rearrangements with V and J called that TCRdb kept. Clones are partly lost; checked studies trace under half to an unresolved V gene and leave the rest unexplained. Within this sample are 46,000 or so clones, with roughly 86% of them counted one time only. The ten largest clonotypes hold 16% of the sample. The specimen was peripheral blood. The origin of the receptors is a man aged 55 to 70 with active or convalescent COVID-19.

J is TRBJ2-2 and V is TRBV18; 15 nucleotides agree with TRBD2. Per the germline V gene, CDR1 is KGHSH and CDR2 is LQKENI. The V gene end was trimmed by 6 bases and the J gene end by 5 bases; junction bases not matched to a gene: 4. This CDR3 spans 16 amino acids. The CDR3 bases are TGTGCCAGCTCTCTCGGACTAGCGGGGGGGACCGGGGAGCTGTTTTTT. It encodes CASSLGLAGGTGELFF. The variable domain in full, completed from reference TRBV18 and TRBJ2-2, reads NAGVMQNPRHLVRRRGQEARLRCSPMKGHSHVYWYRQLPEEGLKFMVYLQKENIIDESGMPKERFSAEFPKEGPSILRIQQVVRGDSAAYFCASSLGLAGGTGELFFGEGSRLTVL.

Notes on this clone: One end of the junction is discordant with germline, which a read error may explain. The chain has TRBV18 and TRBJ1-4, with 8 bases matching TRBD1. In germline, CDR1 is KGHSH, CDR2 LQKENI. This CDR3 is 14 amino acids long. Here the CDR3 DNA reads TGTGCCAACTCAATGGACAGGGTAGATGAAAAACTGTTTTTT. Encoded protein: CANSMDRVDEKLFF.

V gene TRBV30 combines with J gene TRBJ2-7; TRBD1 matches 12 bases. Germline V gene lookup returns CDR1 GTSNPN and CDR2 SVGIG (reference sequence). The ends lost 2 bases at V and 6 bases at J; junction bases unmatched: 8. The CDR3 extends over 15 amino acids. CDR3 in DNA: TGTGCCTGGAGTATCCCCGGGACAGGGGGCCCCGAGCAGTACTTC. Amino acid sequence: CAWSIPGTGGPEQYF.

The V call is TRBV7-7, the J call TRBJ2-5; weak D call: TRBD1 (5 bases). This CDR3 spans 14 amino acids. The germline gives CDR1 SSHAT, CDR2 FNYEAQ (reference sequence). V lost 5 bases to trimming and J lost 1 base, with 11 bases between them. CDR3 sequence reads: CASSATGTQETQYF. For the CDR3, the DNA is TGTGCCAGCAGCGCTACAGGAACCCAAGAGACCCAGTACTTC. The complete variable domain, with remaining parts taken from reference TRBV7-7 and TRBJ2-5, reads GAGVSQSPRYKVTKRGQDVTLRCDPISSHATLYWYQQALGQGPEFLTYFNYEAQPDKSGLPSDRFSAERPEGSISTLTIQRTEQRDSAMYRCASSATGTQETQYFGPGTRLLVL.

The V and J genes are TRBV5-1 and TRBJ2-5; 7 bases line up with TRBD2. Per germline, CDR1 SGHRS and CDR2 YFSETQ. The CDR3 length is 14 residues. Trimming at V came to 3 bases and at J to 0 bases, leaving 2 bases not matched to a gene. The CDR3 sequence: CASSSAGNQETQYF. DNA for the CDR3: TGCGCCAGCAGCTCAGCGGGAAACCAAGAGACCCAGTACTTC.

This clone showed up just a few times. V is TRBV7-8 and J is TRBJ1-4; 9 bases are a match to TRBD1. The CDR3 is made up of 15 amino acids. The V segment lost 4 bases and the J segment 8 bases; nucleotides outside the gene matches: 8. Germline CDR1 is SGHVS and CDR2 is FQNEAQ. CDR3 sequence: CASSSGTGTFEKLFF. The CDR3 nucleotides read TGTGCCAGCAGCTCCGGGACAGGGACTTTCGAAAAACTGTTTTTT.

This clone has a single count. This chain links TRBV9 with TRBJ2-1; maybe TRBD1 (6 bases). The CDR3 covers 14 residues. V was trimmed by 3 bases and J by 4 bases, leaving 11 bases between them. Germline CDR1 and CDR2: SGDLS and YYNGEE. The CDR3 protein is CASSERQAYNEQFF. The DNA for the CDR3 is TGTGCCAGCAGCGAACGACAGGCGTACAATGAGCAGTTCTTC.

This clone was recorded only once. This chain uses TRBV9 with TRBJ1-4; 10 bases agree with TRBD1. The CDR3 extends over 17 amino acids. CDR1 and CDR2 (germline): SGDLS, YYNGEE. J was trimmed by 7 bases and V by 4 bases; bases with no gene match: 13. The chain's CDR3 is CASSRHKLGTGVEKLFF. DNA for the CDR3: TGTGCCAGCAGCCGACATAAATTAGGGACAGGGGTTGAAAAACTGTTTTTT.

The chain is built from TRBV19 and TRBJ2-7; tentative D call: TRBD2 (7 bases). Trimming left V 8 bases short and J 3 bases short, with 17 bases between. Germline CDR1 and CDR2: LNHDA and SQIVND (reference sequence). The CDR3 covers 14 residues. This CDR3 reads CASGLAGAIYEQYF. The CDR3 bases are TGTGCCAGTGGACTTGCGGGGGCGATCTACGAGCAGTACTTC.

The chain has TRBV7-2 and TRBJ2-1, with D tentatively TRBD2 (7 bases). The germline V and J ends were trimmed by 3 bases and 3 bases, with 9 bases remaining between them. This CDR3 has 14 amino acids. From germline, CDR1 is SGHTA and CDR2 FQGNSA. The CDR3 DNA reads TGTGCCAGCAGCTTGCGGGGGCTCTACAATGAGCAGTTCTTC. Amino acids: CASSLRGLYNEQFF.

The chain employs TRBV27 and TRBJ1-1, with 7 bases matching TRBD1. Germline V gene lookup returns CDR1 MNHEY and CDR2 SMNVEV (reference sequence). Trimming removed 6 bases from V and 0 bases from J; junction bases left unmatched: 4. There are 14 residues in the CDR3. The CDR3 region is CASRGQSMNTEAFF. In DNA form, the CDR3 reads TGTGCCAGCAGGGGACAGAGCATGAACACTGAAGCTTTCTTT.

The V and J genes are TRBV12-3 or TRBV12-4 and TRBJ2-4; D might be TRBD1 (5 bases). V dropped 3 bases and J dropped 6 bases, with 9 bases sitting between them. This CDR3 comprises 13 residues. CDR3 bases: TGTGCCAGCAGTTTCAGGGATCCAAACATTCAGTACTTC. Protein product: CASSFRDPNIQYF.

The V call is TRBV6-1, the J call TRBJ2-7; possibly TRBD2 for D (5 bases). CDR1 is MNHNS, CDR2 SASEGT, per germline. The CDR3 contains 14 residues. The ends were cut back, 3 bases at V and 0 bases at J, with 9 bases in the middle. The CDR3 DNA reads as TGTGCCAGCAGTGATTCTCGGGGCTCCTACGAGCAGTACTTC. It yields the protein CASSDSRGSYEQYF.

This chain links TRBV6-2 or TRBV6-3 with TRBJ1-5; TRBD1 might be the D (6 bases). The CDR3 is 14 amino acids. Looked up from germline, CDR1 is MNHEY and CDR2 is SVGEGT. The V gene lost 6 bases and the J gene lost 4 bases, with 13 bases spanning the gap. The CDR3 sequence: CASSLGQWNQPQHF. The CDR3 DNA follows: TGTGCCAGCAGCCTGGGACAATGGAATCAGCCCCAGCATTTT.

The CDR3, as DNA: TGCGCCAGCAGCCCGAGGGGACAGGGCCCCTACAATGAGCAGTTCTTC. Amino acid sequence: CASSPRGQGPYNEQFF. The chain has TRBV5-1 and TRBJ2-1; 9 bases map to TRBD1. The CDR3 spans 16 residues. J gave up 2 bases and V 4 bases, and 7 bases lay outside the gene matches. Germline assignment: CDR1 SGHRS and CDR2 YFSETQ.

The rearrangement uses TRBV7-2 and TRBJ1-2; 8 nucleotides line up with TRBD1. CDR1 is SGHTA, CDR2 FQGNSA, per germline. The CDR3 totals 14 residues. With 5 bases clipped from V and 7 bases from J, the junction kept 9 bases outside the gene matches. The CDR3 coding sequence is TGTGCCAGCAGCCTCTTGACAGGGGATGGTGGCTACACCTTC. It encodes CASSLLTGDGGYTF.

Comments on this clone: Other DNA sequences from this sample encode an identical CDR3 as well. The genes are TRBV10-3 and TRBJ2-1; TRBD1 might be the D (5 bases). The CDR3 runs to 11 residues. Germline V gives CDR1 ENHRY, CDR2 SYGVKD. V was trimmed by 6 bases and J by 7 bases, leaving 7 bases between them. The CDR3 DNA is TGTGCCATCAGCCAGGGTAATGAGCAGTTCTTC. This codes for CAISQGNEQFF.

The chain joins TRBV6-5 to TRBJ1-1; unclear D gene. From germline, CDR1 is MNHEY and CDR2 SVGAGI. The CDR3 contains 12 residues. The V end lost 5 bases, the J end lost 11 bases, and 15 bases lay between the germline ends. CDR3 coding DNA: TGTGCCAGCAGTCTTGACCGAGGGATGGCTTTCTTT. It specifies CASSLDRGMAFF.

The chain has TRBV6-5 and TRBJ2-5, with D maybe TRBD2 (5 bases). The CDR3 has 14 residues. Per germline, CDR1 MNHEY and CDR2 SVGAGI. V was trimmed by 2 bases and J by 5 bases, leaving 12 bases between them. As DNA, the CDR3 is TGTGCCAGCAGTTACCTGGACTTTGCGGAGACCCAGTACTTC. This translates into CASSYLDFAETQYF.

The CDR3 DNA reads as TGTGCCAGCAGCTGGGGGACAGGCTACACTGAAGCTTTCTTT. Amino acids: CASSWGTGYTEAFF. This sequence joins TRBV5-5 and TRBJ1-1, with 8 bases identical to TRBD1. V was pared by 3 bases and J by 3 bases, with 4 bases of the junction left unmatched. The germline CDR1 and CDR2 sequences are SGHKS and YYEKEE (reference sequence). The CDR3 is 14 amino acids.

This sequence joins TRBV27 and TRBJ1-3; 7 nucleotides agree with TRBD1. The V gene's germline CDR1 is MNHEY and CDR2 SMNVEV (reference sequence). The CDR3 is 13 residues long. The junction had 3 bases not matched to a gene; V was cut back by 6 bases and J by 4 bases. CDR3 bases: TGTGCCAGCAGATTGACAGGGGGAAACACCATATATTTT. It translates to CASRLTGGNTIYF.

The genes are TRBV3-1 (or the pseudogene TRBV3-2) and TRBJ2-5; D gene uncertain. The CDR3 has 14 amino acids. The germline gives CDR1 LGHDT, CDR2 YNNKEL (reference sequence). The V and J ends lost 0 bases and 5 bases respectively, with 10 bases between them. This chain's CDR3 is CASSQDGAAETQYF. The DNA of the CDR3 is TGTGCCAGCAGCCAAGATGGAGCCGCGGAGACCCAGTACTTC.

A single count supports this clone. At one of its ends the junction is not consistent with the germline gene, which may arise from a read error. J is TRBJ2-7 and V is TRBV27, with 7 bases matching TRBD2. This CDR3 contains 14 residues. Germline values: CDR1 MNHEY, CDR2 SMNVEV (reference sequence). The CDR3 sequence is CASSLPGGRAEVYF. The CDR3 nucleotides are TGTGCCAGCAGCCTACCTGGGGGGAGGGCTGAGGTTTATTTC.